This T cell receptor beta chain was sequenced for a study of shared clonotypes between healthy human individuals. Study context: Per-donor plates numbered three CD4 naive, three CD4 memory, two CD8 naive and one CD8 memory.

CD45RO negativity and positive selection for CCR7 defined naive CD8 cells, a population that excluded terminally differentiated effector memory CD45RA+ cells. Findings and limits, study-wide: Naive CD4 clonotype sharing across several donors was about 5.3%. Naive subsets, compared against memory subsets, generally had larger estimated richness values.

Each PCR replicate from the sorted subsets contained around 0.2 ug DNA, which is some 32,000 T cell genomes. Only in-frame clones appear in the TCRdb table, and some are missing; sequencing was by immunoSEQ multiplex PCR. The sample consists of about 2.1 million clones, 85% to 95% of them appearing once. For this clone: Antigen specificity is unknown.

Germline CDR1 is SGHVS and CDR2 is FNYEAQ. V dropped 4 bases and J dropped 6 bases, with 10 bases sitting between them. The CDR3 extends over 12 amino acids. This sequence was found in a man in his late teens or twenties in good health. Some clones in this sample may be carry-over from other donors' samples. V usage is TRBV7-6 and J usage is TRBJ2-7; perhaps TRBD1 as D (5 bases). What was sequenced was naive CD8+ T cells from PBMCs. The CDR3 nucleotides are TGTGCCAGCAGCTCCCAGGGCGGCGAGCAGTACTTC. The encoded protein is CASSSQGGEQYF.